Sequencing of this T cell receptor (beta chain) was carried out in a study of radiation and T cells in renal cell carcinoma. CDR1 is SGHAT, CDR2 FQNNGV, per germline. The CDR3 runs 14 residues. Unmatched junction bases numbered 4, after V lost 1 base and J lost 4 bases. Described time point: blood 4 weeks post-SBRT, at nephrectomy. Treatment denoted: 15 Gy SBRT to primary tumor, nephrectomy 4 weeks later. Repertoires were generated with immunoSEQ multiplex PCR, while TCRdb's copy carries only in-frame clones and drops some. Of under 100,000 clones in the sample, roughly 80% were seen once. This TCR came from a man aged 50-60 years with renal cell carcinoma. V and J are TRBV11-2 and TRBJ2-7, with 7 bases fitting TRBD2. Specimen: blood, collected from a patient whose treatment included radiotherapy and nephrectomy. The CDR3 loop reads CASSLVRGDYEQYF. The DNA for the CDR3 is TGTGCCAGCAGCTTAGTCCGGGGGGATTACGAGCAGTACTTC.